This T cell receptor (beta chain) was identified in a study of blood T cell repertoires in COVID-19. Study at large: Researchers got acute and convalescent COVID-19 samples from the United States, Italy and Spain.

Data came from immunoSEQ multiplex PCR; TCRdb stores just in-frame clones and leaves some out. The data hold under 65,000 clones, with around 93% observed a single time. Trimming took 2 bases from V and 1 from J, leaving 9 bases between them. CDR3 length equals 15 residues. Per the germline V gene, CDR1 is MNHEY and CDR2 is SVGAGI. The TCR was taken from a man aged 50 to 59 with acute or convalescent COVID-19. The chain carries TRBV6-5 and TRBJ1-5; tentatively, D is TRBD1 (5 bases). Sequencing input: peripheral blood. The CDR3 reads CASSYDQGSNQPQHF. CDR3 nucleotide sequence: TGTGCCAGCAGTTACGACCAGGGAAGCAATCAGCCCCAGCATTTT.